This entry features one T cell receptor (beta chain) sequence. Its antigen remains unidentified. The V gene lost 0 bases and the J gene lost 2 bases, with 12 bases spanning the gap. This CDR3 region has 15 residues. The V gene's germline CDR1 is SGHRS and CDR2 YFSETQ. Assay: immunoSEQ multiplex PCR; the TCRdb copy retains only in-frame clones and omits some. The sample consists of 150,000 or so clones, 92% of them appearing once. The data originate from a study of T cell responses to AZD1222 COVID-19 vaccine. Notes on the study in general: Baseline serostatus was positive in only a handful of AZD1222 recipients. Clonal diversity was possibly underestimated; the donors were predominantly white British and more often female. Spike was spanned by vaccine-associated CD4 TCRs, which were dominant at 160-218 and 743-854. Epitopes outside B.1.351 and B.1.1.7 mutated regions reportedly drew nearly half of spike TCRs.

The sequence derives from an adult in good health. The source material was peripheral blood, sampled on day 0 of AZD1222 vaccination. This sequence joins TRBV5-1 and TRBJ2-7; D may be TRBD1 (5 bases). CDR3: CASSLAPGHTYEQYF. CDR3 bases: TGCGCCAGCAGCTTGGCCCCTGGACACACCTACGAGCAGTACTTC.